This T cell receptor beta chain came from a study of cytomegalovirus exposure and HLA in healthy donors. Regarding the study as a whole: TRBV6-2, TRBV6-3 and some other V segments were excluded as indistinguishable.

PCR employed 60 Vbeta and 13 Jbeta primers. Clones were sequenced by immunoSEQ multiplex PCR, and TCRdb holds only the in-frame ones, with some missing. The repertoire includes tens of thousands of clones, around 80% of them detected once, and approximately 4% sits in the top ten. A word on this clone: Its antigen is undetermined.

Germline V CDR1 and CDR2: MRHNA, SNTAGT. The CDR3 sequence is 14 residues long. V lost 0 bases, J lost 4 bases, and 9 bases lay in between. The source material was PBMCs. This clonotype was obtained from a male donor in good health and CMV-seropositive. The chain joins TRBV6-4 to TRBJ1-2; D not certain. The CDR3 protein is CASSDSPGGYGYTF. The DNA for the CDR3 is TGTGCCAGCAGTGACTCACCGGGAGGCTATGGCTACACCTTC.